These 25 T cell receptor beta chains originate from one sample sequenced in a study of T cell changes during pregnancy in multiple sclerosis. The repertoire was sequenced with immunoSEQ multiplex PCR; TCRdb's copy has only in-frame clones and lacks some. The sample lists tens of thousands of clones; approximately 96% were seen once. This sample comprised peripheral blood, obtained in the second trimester of pregnancy. The origin of the receptors is a female donor with multiple sclerosis, enrolled in a pregnancy study.

V and J are TRBV7-2 and TRBJ2-5; a weak D match, TRBD1 (5 bases). The germline CDR1 and CDR2 sequences are SGHTA and FQGNSA. Trimming removed 5 bases at V and 5 bases at J, with 15 bases between. CDR3 length: 14 residues. CDR3 loop: CASSITGSRETQYF. The CDR3 DNA follows: TGTGCCAGCAGCATAACAGGATCCCGGGAGACCCAGTACTTC.

The rearrangement links TRBV7-9 to TRBJ2-5; 11 bases are a match to TRBD1. V was clipped by 5 bases and J by 5 bases; unmatched bases: 1. CDR1 SEHNR and CDR2 FQNEAQ come from the germline V gene (reference sequence). There are 13 residues in the CDR3. CDR3 sequence (DNA): TGTGCCAGCAGCGGGGACAGGGGGGAGACCCAGTACTTC. This codes for CASSGDRGETQYF.

The rearrangement links TRBV7-9 to TRBJ1-6; 7 bases match TRBD1. The CDR3 loop spans 14 amino acids. V shed 5 bases and J 10 bases; nucleotides not matched to a gene: 8. Germline V gene lookup returns CDR1 SEHNR and CDR2 FQNEAQ (reference sequence). The CDR3 DNA reads as TGTGCCAGCAGCCAGGACAGGATCGGCTCACCCCTCCACTTT. Translating gives CASSQDRIGSPLHF. The variable domain in full, with the rest retrieved from reference TRBV7-9 and TRBJ1-6, is DTGVSQNPRHKITKRGQNVTFRCDPISEHNRLYWYRQTLGQGPEFLTYFQNEAQLEKSRLLSDRFSAERPKGSFSTLEIQRTEQGDSAMYLCASSQDRIGSPLHFGNGTRLTVT.

The chain is built from TRBV10-3 and TRBJ1-1; D ambiguous. Per the germline V gene, CDR1 is ENHRY and CDR2 is SYGVKD. V was shortened by 6 bases and J by 0 bases, with 17 bases between the two germline ends. The CDR3 totals 16 residues. CDR3 nucleotides: TGTGCCATCAGCCCTTTGGCCCAGACTATGAACACTGAAGCTTTCTTT. This sequence encodes CAISPLAQTMNTEAFF.

The chain carries TRBV7-2 and TRBJ2-2, with D hard to call. Germline-derived CDR1 and CDR2 are SGHTA and FQGNSA. Trimming took 0 bases from V and 2 from J, leaving 7 bases between them. CDR3 size: 15 residues. The CDR3 nucleotides are TGTGCCAGCAGCTTAGCGAGAAAAAACACCGGGGAGCTGTTTTTT. This gives the protein CASSLARKNTGELFF.

This clone was counted only a few times. This sequence joins TRBV2 and TRBJ2-7, with TRBD1 identical over 9 bases. The germline V gene encodes CDR1 SNHLY and CDR2 FYNNEI. CDR3 length: 14 amino acids. V lost 6 bases to trimming and J lost 6 bases; unmatched junction nucleotides: 9. The CDR3, as DNA: TGTGCCAGCAGCTCGGGACAGGGTGCCTCCGAGCAGTACTTC. Its protein product is CASSSGQGASEQYF. Complete variable domain (other parts from reference TRBV2 and TRBJ2-7): EPEVTQTPSHQVTQMGQEVILRCVPISNHLYFYWYRQILGQKVEFLVSFYNNEISEKSEIFDDQFSVERPDGSNFTLKIRSTKLEDSAMYFCASSSGQGASEQYFGPGTRLTVT.

The count of this clone is one. The rearrangement links TRBV4-1 to TRBJ2-2, with D maybe TRBD1 (5 bases). Per germline, CDR1 MGHRA and CDR2 YSYEKL. This CDR3 has 16 amino acids. V was pared by 2 bases and J by 6 bases, with 16 bases between. CDR3 in amino acids: CASSQHTGLVAGELFF. CDR3 in DNA: TGCGCCAGCAGCCAACACACAGGATTGGTAGCCGGGGAGCTGTTTTTT.

The rearrangement joins TRBV28 to TRBJ1-5, with D possibly TRBD1 on 6 matching bases. With 7 bases removed from V and 0 bases from J, the gap between germline ends came to 16 bases. The CDR3 is 16 residues long. Per the germline V gene, CDR1 is MDHEN and CDR2 is SYDVKM. CDR3 region: CASIRTDRPSNQPQHF. The CDR3 DNA follows: TGTGCCAGCATTCGGACAGATCGCCCTAGCAATCAGCCCCAGCATTTT.

V is TRBV19 and J is TRBJ2-3; weak D call: TRBD2 (5 bases). V lost 3 bases, J lost 0 bases, and 10 bases lay in between. The CDR3 spans 15 residues. Germline CDR1 is LNHDA and CDR2 is SQIVND (reference sequence). Here the CDR3 DNA reads TGTGCCAGTAGTATTAGAGGGTCTAGCACAGATACGCAGTATTTT. This gives the protein CASSIRGSSTDTQYF. The whole variable domain, remainder taken from reference TRBV19 and TRBJ2-3, is DGGITQSPKYLFRKEGQNVTLSCEQNLNHDAMYWYRQDPGQGLRLIYYSQIVNDFQKGDIAEGYSVSREKKESFPLTVTSAQKNPTAFYLCASSIRGSSTDTQYFGPGTRLTVL.

This clone was counted a single time. The rearrangement uses TRBV30 and TRBJ1-6; 8 nucleotides line up with TRBD1. This CDR3 region has 16 residues. Looked up from germline, CDR1 is GTSNPN and CDR2 is SVGIG (reference sequence). V dropped 0 bases and J dropped 6; count of bases not matched to a gene: 7. The CDR3 DNA reads as TGTGCCTGGAGTGTACGTGCAGGGGGCGGTAATTCACCCCTCCACTTT. This gives the protein CAWSVRAGGGNSPLHF.

CDR3 region: CASSLDFQGPAKNIQYF. The CDR3 DNA sequence: TGTGCCAGCAGCTTGGATTTCCAGGGGCCAGCCAAAAACATTCAGTACTTC. The chain recombines TRBV5-4 with TRBJ2-4; D possibly corresponds to TRBD1 (6 bases). The ends were cut back, 0 bases at V and 0 bases at J, with 13 bases in the middle. The CDR3 is 17 amino acids. CDR1 and CDR2 (germline): SGHNT, YYREEE (reference sequence).

The rearrangement uses TRBV27 and TRBJ2-7; possible D gene TRBD1, 6 bases. The germline CDR1 and CDR2 sequences are MNHEY and SMNVEV (reference sequence). V lost 2 bases, J lost 4 bases, and 18 bases lay in between. The CDR3 spans 16 residues. CDR3 nucleotides: TGTGCCAGCAGTTTAAACAGGGACCCCCGAATTTACGAGCAGTACTTC. Its protein is CASSLNRDPRIYEQYF.

The chain recombines TRBV28 with TRBJ1-1; unclear D gene. The CDR3 runs to 14 residues. V was trimmed by 5 bases and J by 4 bases, leaving 14 bases between them. Germline CDR1 MDHEN, CDR2 SYDVKM. For the CDR3, the DNA is TGTGCCAGCAGTCCACCCGGGGATGGCACTGAAGCTTTCTTT. Translation: CASSPPGDGTEAFF.

The rearrangement links TRBV6-5 to TRBJ1-2, with D possibly matching TRBD1 (5 bases). Trimming stripped 0 bases from V and 8 bases from J, with 19 bases between. CDR1 is MNHEY, CDR2 SVGAGI, per germline. The CDR3 is 16 residues long. The CDR3 region has the DNA TGTGCCAGCAGTTACTCCGGGGGAAACTTATTGGAGGGCTACACCTTC. Translating it yields CASSYSGGNLLEGYTF.

The rearrangement links TRBV19 to TRBJ2-7; 11 nucleotides align to TRBD1. CDR1 and CDR2 (germline): LNHDA, SQIVND (reference sequence). Trimming removed 7 bases from V and 2 bases from J; junction bases left unmatched: 7. The CDR3 extends over 15 amino acids. The CDR3 spells CASKAPGQGAYEQYF. The CDR3 DNA reads TGTGCCAGTAAGGCCCCGGGACAGGGGGCCTACGAGCAGTACTTC. The full variable domain, its missing parts supplied by reference TRBV19 and TRBJ2-7, is DGGITQSPKYLFRKEGQNVTLSCEQNLNHDAMYWYRQDPGQGLRLIYYSQIVNDFQKGDIAEGYSVSREKKESFPLTVTSAQKNPTAFYLCASKAPGQGAYEQYFGPGTRLTVT.

The chain couples TRBV5-8 to TRBJ2-6, with D possibly TRBD1 on 5 matching bases. CDR1 is SGHTS and CDR2 is YDEGEE in the germline V gene. The V end was cut by 0 bases, the J end by 3 bases, with 13 bases between. The CDR3 loop spans 17 amino acids. In DNA form, the CDR3 reads TGTGCCAGCAGCTTGGTTCAGGGAAGATTTGGGGCCAACGTCCTGACTTTC. It codes for CASSLVQGRFGANVLTF.

This clone appeared once. CDR3 region: CASSRLAGGANTGELFF. DNA for the CDR3: TGTGCCAGTAGTAGACTAGCGGGAGGGGCTAACACCGGGGAGCTGTTTTTT. The genes are TRBV19 and TRBJ2-2; 14 nucleotides line up with TRBD2. The CDR3 length is 17 residues. Germline V gives CDR1 LNHDA, CDR2 SQIVND (reference sequence). J lost 2 bases, V lost 4 bases, and 3 bases had no gene match.

J is TRBJ2-5 and V is TRBV5-5, with 11 bases fitting TRBD2. The J segment lost 4 bases and the V segment lost 4 bases, leaving 12 bases of the junction unmatched. CDR1 is SGHKS, CDR2 YYEKEE, per germline (reference sequence). The CDR3 spans 17 residues. The DNA for the CDR3 is TGTGCCAGCAGCGATTCATTACTAGCGGGAGTTGGAGAGACCCAGTACTTC. It specifies CASSDSLLAGVGETQYF.

The chain recombines TRBV7-3 with TRBJ2-1; D might be TRBD2 (6 bases). Germline V gene data show CDR1 as SGHTA and CDR2 as FQGTGA. The CDR3 covers 13 residues. Trimming shortened V by 2 bases and J by 10 bases, and 12 bases separated the two germline ends. The CDR3 nucleotides are TGTGCCAGCAGCTTAGGGGGTCTAGCGGAGCAGTTCTTC. It yields the protein CASSLGGLAEQFF.

This chain connects TRBV9 to TRBJ2-1; 10 bases map to TRBD1. V was clipped by 0 bases and J by 7 bases; unmatched bases: 4. Per the germline V gene, CDR1 is SGDLS and CDR2 is YYNGEE. This CDR3 contains 15 residues. The CDR3 region is CASSVGQGARNEQFF. The CDR3 DNA follows: TGTGCCAGCAGCGTAGGACAGGGGGCGAGGAATGAGCAGTTCTTC.

J is TRBJ1-3 and V is TRBV6-1; TRBD1 is a possible D gene (5 bases). There are 15 residues in the CDR3. Deletions cut 6 bases from V and 0 bases from J, with 12 bases between. Germline-derived CDR1 and CDR2 are MNHNS and SASEGT. CDR3 protein: CASRTGLLSGNTIYF. In nucleotides, the CDR3 is TGTGCCAGCAGAACAGGTCTACTCTCTGGAAACACCATATATTTT.

This chain uses TRBV5-1 with TRBJ1-5; D possibly corresponds to TRBD1 (5 bases). The CDR3 covers 16 residues. Looked up from germline, CDR1 is SGHRS and CDR2 is YFSETQ. V shed 4 bases and J shed 4 bases, with 18 bases lying between them. CDR3 in amino acids: CASSPGGTATNQPQHF. The CDR3, as DNA: TGCGCCAGCAGCCCGGGGGGGACGGCAACGAATCAGCCCCAGCATTTT.

This clone was counted once. J is TRBJ2-5 and V is TRBV18; possible D gene TRBD2, 6 bases. V was trimmed by 5 bases and J by 5 bases, leaving 15 bases between them. Germline V lookup: CDR1 KGHSH, CDR2 LQKENI. This CDR3 has 14 amino acids. In nucleotides, the CDR3 is TGTGCCAGCTCAGTGGCCTCAGGAGGGGAGACCCAGTACTTC. This sequence encodes CASSVASGGETQYF. Together with reference TRBV18 and TRBJ2-5, the CDR3 gives the full variable domain: NAGVMQNPRHLVRRRGQEARLRCSPMKGHSHVYWYRQLPEEGLKFMVYLQKENIIDESGMPKERFSAEFPKEGPSILRIQQVVRGDSAAYFCASSVASGGETQYFGPGTRLLVL.

The J gene is TRBJ1-3, the V gene TRBV6-4, with D unresolved. Trimming stripped 6 bases from V and 0 bases from J, with 15 bases between. The CDR3 covers 16 residues. CDR1 is MRHNA and CDR2 is SNTAGT in the germline V gene. The CDR3 protein is CASSTIRENSGNTIYF. The DNA for the CDR3 is TGTGCCAGCAGCACAATTAGGGAGAACTCTGGAAACACCATATATTTT.

V and J are TRBV5-4 and TRBJ1-1; 8 bases align to TRBD1. Germline V gene lookup returns CDR1 SGHNT and CDR2 YYREEE (reference sequence). V lost 4 bases to trimming and J lost 1 base; unmatched junction nucleotides: 6. This CDR3 region has 15 residues. CDR3 DNA: TGTGCCAGCAGCATAGGACAGGGAAAGAACACTGAAGCTTTCTTT. This sequence encodes CASSIGQGKNTEAFF.